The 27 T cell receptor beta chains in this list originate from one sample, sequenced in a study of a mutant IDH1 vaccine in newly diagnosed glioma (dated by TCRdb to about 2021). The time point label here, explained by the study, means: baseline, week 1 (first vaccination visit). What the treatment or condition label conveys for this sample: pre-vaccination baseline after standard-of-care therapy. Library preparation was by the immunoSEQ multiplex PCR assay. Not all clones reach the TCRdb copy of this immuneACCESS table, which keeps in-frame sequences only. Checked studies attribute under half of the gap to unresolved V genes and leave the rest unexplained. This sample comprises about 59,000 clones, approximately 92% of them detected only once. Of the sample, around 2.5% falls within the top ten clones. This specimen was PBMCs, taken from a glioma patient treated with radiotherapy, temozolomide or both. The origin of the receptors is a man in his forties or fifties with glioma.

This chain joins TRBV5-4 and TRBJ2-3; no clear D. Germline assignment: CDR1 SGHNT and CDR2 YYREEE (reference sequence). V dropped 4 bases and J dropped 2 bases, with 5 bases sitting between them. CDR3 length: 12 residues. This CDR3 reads CASSKDTDTQYF. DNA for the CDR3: TGTGCCAGCAGCAAAGACACAGATACGCAGTATTTT.

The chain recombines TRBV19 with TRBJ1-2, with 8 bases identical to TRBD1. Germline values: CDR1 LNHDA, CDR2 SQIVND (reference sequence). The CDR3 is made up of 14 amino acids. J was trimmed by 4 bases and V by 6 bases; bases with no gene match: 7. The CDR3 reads CASRGQGAGYGYTF. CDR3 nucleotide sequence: TGTGCCAGTAGAGGTCAGGGGGCCGGCTATGGCTACACCTTC.

The CDR3 is CASSLTSGSIYEQYF. Written as DNA, the CDR3 is TGCGCCAGCAGCTTGACTAGCGGGAGTATATACGAGCAGTACTTC. V usage is TRBV5-1 and J usage is TRBJ2-7; TRBD2 aligns across 11 bases. The CDR3 is 15 residues long. V lost 1 base and J lost 4; bases outside the gene matches: 4. CDR1 is SGHRS, CDR2 YFSETQ, per germline.

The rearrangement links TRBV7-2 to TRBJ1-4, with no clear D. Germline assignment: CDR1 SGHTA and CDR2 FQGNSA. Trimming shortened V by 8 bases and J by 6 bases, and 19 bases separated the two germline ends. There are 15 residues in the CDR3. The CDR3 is CASGPARGGYEKLFF. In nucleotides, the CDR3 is TGTGCCAGCGGCCCCGCCCGGGGAGGATATGAAAAACTGTTTTTT.

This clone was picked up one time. Here the CDR3 reads CSASKDSNQPQHF. The DNA of the CDR3 is TGCAGCGCCTCAAAGGATAGCAATCAGCCCCAGCATTTT. The chain recombines TRBV29-1 with TRBJ1-5, with D uncertain. The germline V and J ends were trimmed by 7 bases and 0 bases, with 10 bases remaining between them. Germline V gene lookup returns CDR1 SQVTM and CDR2 ANQGSEA. The CDR3 is 13 amino acids.

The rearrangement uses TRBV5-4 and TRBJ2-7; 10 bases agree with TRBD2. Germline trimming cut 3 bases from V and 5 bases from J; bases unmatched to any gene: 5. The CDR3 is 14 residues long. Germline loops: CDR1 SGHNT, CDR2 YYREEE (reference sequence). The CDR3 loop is CASSSIAGGNEQYF. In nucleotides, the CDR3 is TGTGCCAGCAGCTCCATAGCGGGAGGCAACGAGCAGTACTTC.

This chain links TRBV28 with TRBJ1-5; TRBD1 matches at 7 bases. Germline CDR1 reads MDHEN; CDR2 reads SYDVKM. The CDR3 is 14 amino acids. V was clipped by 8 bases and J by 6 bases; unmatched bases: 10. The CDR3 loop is CASLQGGSGQPQHF. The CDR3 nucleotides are TGTGCCAGCCTCCAAGGGGGCTCGGGTCAGCCCCAGCATTTT. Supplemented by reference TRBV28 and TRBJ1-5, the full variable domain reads DVKVTQSSRYLVKRTGEKVFLECVQDMDHENMFWYRQDPGLGLRLIYFSYDVKMKEKGDIPEGYSVSREKKERFSLILESASTNQTSMYLCASLQGGSGQPQHFGDGTRLSIL.

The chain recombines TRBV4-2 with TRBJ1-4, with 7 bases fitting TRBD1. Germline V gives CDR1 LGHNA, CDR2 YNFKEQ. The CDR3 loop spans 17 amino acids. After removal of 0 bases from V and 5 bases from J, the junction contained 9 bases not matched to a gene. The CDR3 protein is CASSQDGRGRENEKLFF. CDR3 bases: TGTGCCAGCAGCCAAGATGGGAGGGGGCGCGAAAATGAAAAACTGTTTTTT.

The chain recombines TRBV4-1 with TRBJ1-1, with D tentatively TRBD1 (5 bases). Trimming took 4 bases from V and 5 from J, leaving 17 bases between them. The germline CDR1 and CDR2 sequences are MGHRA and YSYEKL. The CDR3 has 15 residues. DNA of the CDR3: TGCGCCAGCAGCCTTTCCGTGGGGGGAAGGACTGAAGCTTTCTTT. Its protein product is CASSLSVGGRTEAFF.

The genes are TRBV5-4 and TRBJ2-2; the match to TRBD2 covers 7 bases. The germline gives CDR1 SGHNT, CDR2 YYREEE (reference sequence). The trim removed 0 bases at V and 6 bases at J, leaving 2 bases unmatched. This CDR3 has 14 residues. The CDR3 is CASSLVGGAGELFF. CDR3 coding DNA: TGTGCCAGCAGCTTGGTTGGGGGGGCCGGGGAGCTGTTTTTT.

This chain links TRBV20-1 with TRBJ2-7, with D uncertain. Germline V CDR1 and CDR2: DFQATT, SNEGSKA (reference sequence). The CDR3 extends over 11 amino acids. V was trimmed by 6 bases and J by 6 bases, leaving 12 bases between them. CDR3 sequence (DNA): TGCAGTGCCTCCGAAAATGCCGAGCAGTACTTC. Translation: CSASENAEQYF.

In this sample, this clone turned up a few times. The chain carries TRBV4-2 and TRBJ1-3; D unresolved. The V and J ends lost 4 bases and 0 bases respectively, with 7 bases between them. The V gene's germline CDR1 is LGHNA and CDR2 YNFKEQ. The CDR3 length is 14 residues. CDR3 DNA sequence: TGTGCCAGCAGCCTCGGGAGCTCTGGAAACACCATATATTTT. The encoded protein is CASSLGSSGNTIYF.

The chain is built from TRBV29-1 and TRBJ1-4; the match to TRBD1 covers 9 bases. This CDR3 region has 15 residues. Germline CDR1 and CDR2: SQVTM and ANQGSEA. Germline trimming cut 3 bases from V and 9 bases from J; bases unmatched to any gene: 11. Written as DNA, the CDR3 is TGCAGCGTTGAGGGTAGGGGGACAGGGACTAAAAAACTGTTTTTT. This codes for CSVEGRGTGTKKLFF.

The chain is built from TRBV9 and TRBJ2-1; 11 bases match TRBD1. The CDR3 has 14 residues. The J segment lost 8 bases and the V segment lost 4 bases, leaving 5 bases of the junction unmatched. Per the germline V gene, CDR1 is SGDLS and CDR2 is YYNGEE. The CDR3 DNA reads TGTGCCAGCAGCCGGGACAGGGGGGCCGATGAGCAGTTCTTC. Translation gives CASSRDRGADEQFF.

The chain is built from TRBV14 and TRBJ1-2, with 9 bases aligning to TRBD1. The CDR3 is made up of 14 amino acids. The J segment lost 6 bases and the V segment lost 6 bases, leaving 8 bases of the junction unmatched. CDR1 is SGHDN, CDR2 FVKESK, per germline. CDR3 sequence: CASRPQGAHNGYTF. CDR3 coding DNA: TGTGCCAGCAGACCACAGGGGGCGCATAATGGCTACACCTTC.

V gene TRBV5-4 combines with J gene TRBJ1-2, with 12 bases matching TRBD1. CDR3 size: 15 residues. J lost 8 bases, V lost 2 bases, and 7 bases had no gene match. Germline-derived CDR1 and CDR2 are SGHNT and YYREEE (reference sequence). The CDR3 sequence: CASSFSGTGGLGYTF. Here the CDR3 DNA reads TGTGCCAGCAGCTTCTCCGGGACAGGGGGCTTGGGCTACACCTTC.

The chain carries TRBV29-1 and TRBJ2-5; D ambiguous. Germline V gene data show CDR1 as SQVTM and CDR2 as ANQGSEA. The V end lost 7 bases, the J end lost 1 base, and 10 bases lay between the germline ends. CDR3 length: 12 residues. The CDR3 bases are TGCAGCGCGCGCCGGCTCCAAGAGACCCAGTACTTC. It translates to CSARRLQETQYF.

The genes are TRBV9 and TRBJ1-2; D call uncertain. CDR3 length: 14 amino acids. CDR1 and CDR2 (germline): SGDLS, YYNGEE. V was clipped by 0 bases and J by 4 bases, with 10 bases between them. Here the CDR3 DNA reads TGTGCCAGCAGCGTAGGACTGCAGTTCTATGGCTACACCTTC. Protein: CASSVGLQFYGYTF.

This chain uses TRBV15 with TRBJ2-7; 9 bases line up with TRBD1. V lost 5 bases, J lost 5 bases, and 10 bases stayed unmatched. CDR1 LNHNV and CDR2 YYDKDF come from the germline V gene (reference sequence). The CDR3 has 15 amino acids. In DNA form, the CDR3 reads TGTGCCACCAGCGCGGGCAGGACAGGGGTTCACGAGCAGTACTTC. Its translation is CATSAGRTGVHEQYF.

The CDR3 reads CASSGVLAGGQETQYF. CDR3 bases: TGTGCCAGCAGCGGAGTACTAGCGGGAGGACAAGAGACCCAGTACTTC. The chain joins TRBV2 to TRBJ2-5; 12 bases line up with TRBD2. Germline CDR1 is SNHLY and CDR2 is FYNNEI. The V segment lost 6 bases and the J segment 2 bases; nucleotides outside the gene matches: 7. CDR3 length: 16 residues.

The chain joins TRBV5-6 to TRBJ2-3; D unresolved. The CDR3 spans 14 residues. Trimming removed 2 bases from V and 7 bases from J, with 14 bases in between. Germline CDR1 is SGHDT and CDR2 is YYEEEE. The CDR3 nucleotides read TGTGCCAGCAGCTTCGGTCGCCGGAGCCATACGCAGTATTTT. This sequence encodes CASSFGRRSHTQYF.

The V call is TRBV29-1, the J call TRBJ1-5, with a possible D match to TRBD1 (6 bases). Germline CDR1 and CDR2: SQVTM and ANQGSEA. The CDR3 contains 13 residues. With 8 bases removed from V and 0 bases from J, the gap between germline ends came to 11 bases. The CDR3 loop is CSTRTDSNQPQHF. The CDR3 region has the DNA TGCAGCACACGGACAGATAGCAATCAGCCCCAGCATTTT.

DNA for the CDR3: TGTGCCAGCACCCCGGGGAGTAACTATGGCTACACCTTC. Protein: CASTPGSNYGYTF. The V call is TRBV6-1, the J call TRBJ1-2; D call uncertain. In germline, CDR1 is MNHNS, CDR2 SASEGT. The CDR3 loop spans 13 amino acids. V was shortened by 7 bases and J by 1 base, with 10 bases between the two germline ends.

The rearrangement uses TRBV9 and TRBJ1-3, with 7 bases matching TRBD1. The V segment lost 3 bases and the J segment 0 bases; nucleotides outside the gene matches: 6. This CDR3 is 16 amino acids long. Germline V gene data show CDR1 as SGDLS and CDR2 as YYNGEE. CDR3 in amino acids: CASSGPWDSSGNTIYF. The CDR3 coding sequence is TGTGCCAGCAGCGGACCATGGGACAGCTCTGGAAACACCATATATTTT.

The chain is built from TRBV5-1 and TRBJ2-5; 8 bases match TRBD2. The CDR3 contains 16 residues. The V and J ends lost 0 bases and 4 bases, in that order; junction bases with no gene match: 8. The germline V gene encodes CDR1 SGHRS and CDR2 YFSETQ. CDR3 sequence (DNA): TGCGCCAGCAGCTTGGGTCCGACGGGGGGGGGAGAGACCCAGTACTTC. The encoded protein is CASSLGPTGGGETQYF.

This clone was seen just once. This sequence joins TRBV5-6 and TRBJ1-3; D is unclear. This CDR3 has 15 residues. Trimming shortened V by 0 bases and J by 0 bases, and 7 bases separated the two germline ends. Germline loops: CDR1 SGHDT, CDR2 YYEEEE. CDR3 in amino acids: CASSLGASSGNTIYF. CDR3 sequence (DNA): TGTGCCAGCAGCTTGGGGGCCAGCTCTGGAAACACCATATATTTT.

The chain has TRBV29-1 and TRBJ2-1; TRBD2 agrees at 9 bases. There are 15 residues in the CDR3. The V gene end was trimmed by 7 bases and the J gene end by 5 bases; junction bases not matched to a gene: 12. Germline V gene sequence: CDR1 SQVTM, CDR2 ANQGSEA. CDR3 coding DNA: TGCAGCGCCAAGGACCTAGCGGGGAACCACAATGAGCAGTTCTTC. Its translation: CSAKDLAGNHNEQFF.